These 30 T cell receptor beta chains came from one sample sequenced in a study of CD8 T cells in Susac syndrome. An amount of RNA that ranged from roughly 0.5 to 1 ug was reverse transcribed with random hexamers. TCRdb used MiXCR to reprocess the immunoSEQ multiplex PCR reads, holding one entry per CDR3 protein. Found here are approximately 190,000 distinct CDR3 sequences, approximately 96% of them singletons; the top ten hold roughly 0.098%. The sample taken for sequencing was CD4+ T cells from PBMCs. Receptors originate from a human donor with Susac syndrome.

The chain carries TRBV14 and TRBJ1-1; D not resolved. CDR3 length equals 15 residues. The V and J ends lost 4 bases and 4 bases respectively, with 16 bases between them. Per germline, CDR1 SGHDN and CDR2 FVKESK. CDR3 sequence (DNA): TGTGCCAGCAGCCTTCGCTCGGGCAGAGGCACTGAAGCTTTCTTT. Amino acids: CASSLRSGRGTEAFF.

This clonotype occurred once. The chain carries TRBV20-1 and TRBJ2-6; a weak D match, TRBD2 (5 bases). The CDR3 sequence is 16 residues long. Trimming shortened V by 5 bases and J by 0 bases, and 14 bases separated the two germline ends. The germline gives CDR1 DFQATT, CDR2 SNEGSKA (reference sequence). CDR3 DNA: TGCAGTGCTGGAGCTTCGGGGAGCTCTGGGGCCAACGTCCTGACTTTC. This gives the protein CSAGASGSSGANVLTF.

V gene TRBV5-1 combines with J gene TRBJ1-3, with 7 bases that match TRBD1. CDR1 is SGHRS and CDR2 is YFSETQ in the germline V gene. The CDR3 length is 16 residues. The junction had 3 bases not matched to a gene; V was cut back by 0 bases and J by 0 bases. CDR3 in DNA: TGCGCCAGCAGCTTGGCTGGGGACAGCTCTGGAAACACCATATATTTT. It specifies CASSLAGDSSGNTIYF.

The chain carries TRBV4-2 and TRBJ2-3; D might be TRBD2 (5 bases). The CDR3 is made up of 15 amino acids. In germline, CDR1 is LGHNA, CDR2 YNFKEQ. The V gene lost 0 bases and the J gene lost 2 bases, with 9 bases spanning the gap. The CDR3 nucleotides are TGTGCCAGCAGCCAAGAGGGGAGCACCACAGATACGCAGTATTTT. Amino acid sequence: CASSQEGSTTDTQYF.

This chain uses TRBV5-1 with TRBJ2-3; tentative D call: TRBD1 (6 bases). Germline V CDR1 and CDR2: SGHRS, YFSETQ. V was cut by 6 bases and J by 3 bases, with 11 bases left in between. CDR3 length: 13 amino acids. CDR3 region: CASTQGRTDTQYF. The CDR3 region has the DNA TGCGCCAGCACCCAGGGGCGTACAGATACGCAGTATTTT.

This chain uses TRBV6-2 or TRBV6-3 with TRBJ2-7, with 9 bases fitting TRBD2. This CDR3 contains 15 residues. J lost 0 bases, V lost 6 bases, and 6 bases had no gene match. The germline V gene has CDR1 MNHEY and CDR2 SVGEGT. The CDR3: CASRLLAGDSYEQYF. CDR3 nucleotides: TGTGCCAGCAGACTTTTAGCGGGGGACTCCTACGAGCAGTACTTC.

This chain uses TRBV30 with TRBJ1-2; D unresolved. This CDR3 comprises 13 residues. Germline CDR1 is GTSNPN and CDR2 is SVGIG (reference sequence). V was cut by 2 bases and J by 5 bases, with 12 bases left in between. Written as DNA, the CDR3 is TGTGCCTGGAGTCCCGAAGGTTATTATGGCTACACCTTC. Translating it yields CAWSPEGYYGYTF. The whole variable domain, remainder taken from reference TRBV30 and TRBJ1-2, is SQTIHQWPATLVQPVGSPLSLECTVEGTSNPNLYWYRQAAGRGLQLLFYSVGIGQISSEVPQNLSASRPQDRQFILSSKKLLLSDSGFYLCAWSPEGYYGYTFGSGTRLTVV.

The chain uses TRBV5-1 and TRBJ2-5, with D tentatively TRBD1 or TRBD2 (5 bases each). The V gene's germline CDR1 is SGHRS and CDR2 YFSETQ. V gave up 4 bases and J gave up 4 bases, with 11 bases separating them. The CDR3 is made up of 13 amino acids. The CDR3 DNA sequence: TGCGCCAGCAGCATCGGGACCGGAGAGACCCAGTACTTC. Translation gives CASSIGTGETQYF.

The J gene is TRBJ1-2, the V gene TRBV5-1; no definite D call. Trimming cost V 3 bases and J 5 bases, with 14 bases left between them. The CDR3 covers 14 residues. From germline, CDR1 is SGHRS and CDR2 YFSETQ. The CDR3 loop reads CASSSEDGRYGYTF. The CDR3, as DNA: TGCGCCAGCAGCTCTGAAGACGGAAGGTATGGCTACACCTTC.

This chain uses TRBV29-1 with TRBJ2-1; 7 nucleotides agree with TRBD1. The V and J ends lost 5 bases and 5 bases, in that order; junction bases with no gene match: 6. This CDR3 contains 13 residues. Germline assignment: CDR1 SQVTM and CDR2 ANQGSEA. In nucleotides, the CDR3 is TGCAGCGTTCACAGGGGATCCAACAATGAGCAGTTCTTC. Translating it yields CSVHRGSNNEQFF.

In this sample, this clonotype turned up once. The chain employs TRBV6-5 and TRBJ2-3; 8 nucleotides agree with TRBD2. V was clipped by 4 bases and J by 2 bases; unmatched bases: 5. Germline values: CDR1 MNHEY, CDR2 SVGAGI. The CDR3 has 15 amino acids. Written as DNA, the CDR3 is TGTGCCAGCAGTTCCCCTAGCGGGCACACAGATACGCAGTATTTT. Translating gives CASSSPSGHTDTQYF.

The rearrangement uses TRBV30 and TRBJ1-1, with D possibly TRBD1 on 6 matching bases. V gave up 2 bases and J gave up 6 bases, with 28 bases separating them. This CDR3 has 18 residues. Germline V CDR1 and CDR2: GTSNPN, SVGIG (reference sequence). The CDR3 protein is CAWSRGGTGAWGRAEAFF. The CDR3 coding sequence is TGTGCCTGGAGTAGGGGGGGGACCGGGGCATGGGGACGGGCTGAAGCTTTCTTT.

The CDR3 bases are TGTGCCAGTTCCCAGGGACGCAATCAGCCCCAGCATTTT. This encodes CASSQGRNQPQHF. This chain links TRBV19 with TRBJ1-5, with D possibly TRBD1 on 5 matching bases. In germline, CDR1 is LNHDA, CDR2 SQIVND (reference sequence). The CDR3 extends over 13 amino acids. Trimming removed 8 bases from V and 2 bases from J, with 10 bases in between.

The chain couples TRBV20-1 to TRBJ2-7; D is unclear. CDR3 size: 14 residues. The V gene lost 5 bases and the J gene lost 5 bases, with 19 bases spanning the gap. Germline V gene data show CDR1 as DFQATT and CDR2 as SNEGSKA (reference sequence). Written as DNA, the CDR3 is TGCAGTGCTGTAACAACCCGTTCAACGAACGAGCAGTACTTC. The encoded protein is CSAVTTRSTNEQYF.

The rearrangement links TRBV30 to TRBJ1-5; D perhaps matches TRBD1 (6 bases). Germline values: CDR1 GTSNPN, CDR2 SVGIG (reference sequence). The CDR3 runs to 16 residues. The V end was cut by 0 bases, the J end by 5 bases, with 17 bases between. CDR3 bases: TGTGCCTGGAGTGTACGGGGGCCCCCGGGGGATCAGCCCCAGCATTTT. Translating gives CAWSVRGPPGDQPQHF.

The chain employs TRBV5-1 and TRBJ1-5; TRBD1 matches at 8 bases. CDR3 size: 15 residues. The germline V gene encodes CDR1 SGHRS and CDR2 YFSETQ. V was clipped by 4 bases and J by 2 bases; unmatched bases: 5. The CDR3 here is CASSHMTGGNQPQHF. The CDR3 DNA reads TGCGCCAGCAGCCATATGACAGGGGGCAATCAGCCCCAGCATTTT.

This CDR3 is CASSPPPWTAYNEQFF. The CDR3, as DNA: TGTGCCAGCAGCCCGCCCCCCTGGACTGCCTACAATGAGCAGTTCTTC. The rearrangement links TRBV7-9 to TRBJ2-1; maybe TRBD2 (5 bases). The V gene's germline CDR1 is SEHNR and CDR2 FQNEAQ (reference sequence). The CDR3 spans 16 residues. V was clipped by 5 bases and J by 2 bases, with 16 bases between them.

J is TRBJ2-1 and V is TRBV5-6; D is undetermined. The germline CDR1 and CDR2 sequences are SGHDT and YYEEEE. V was cut by 1 base and J by 1 base, with 9 bases left in between. The length of the CDR3 is 15 residues. The CDR3 nucleotides are TGTGCCAGCAGCTTGAGGGTCAGGTCCTACAATGAGCAGTTCTTC. It specifies CASSLRVRSYNEQFF.

This rearrangement joins TRBV29-1 to TRBJ2-7; maybe TRBD2 (7 bases). CDR1 and CDR2 (germline): SQVTM, ANQGSEA. This CDR3 comprises 11 residues. Trimming removed 6 bases at V and 6 bases at J, with 12 bases between. The CDR3 nucleotides read TGCAGCGTGGCTAGGGGGGGCGAGCAGTACTTC. It yields the protein CSVARGGEQYF.

The chain uses TRBV28 and TRBJ2-2, with 7 nucleotides matching TRBD1. The CDR3 totals 13 residues. V shed 10 bases and J 7 bases; nucleotides not matched to a gene: 9. The germline V gene has CDR1 MDHEN and CDR2 SYDVKM. The CDR3 here is CAIQTGWVGELFF. The CDR3 DNA sequence: TGTGCCATCCAGACAGGGTGGGTCGGGGAGCTGTTTTTT.

J is TRBJ2-1 and V is TRBV2; 7 bases are shared with TRBD1. CDR3 length: 12 residues. The V segment lost 5 bases and the J segment 10 bases; nucleotides outside the gene matches: 5. Germline V gene data show CDR1 as SNHLY and CDR2 as FYNNEI. In nucleotides, the CDR3 is TGTGCCAGCAGTAAAAACAGGGGAGAGCAGTTCTTC. Residues: CASSKNRGEQFF.

The chain uses TRBV7-8 and TRBJ1-6, with TRBD1 matching over 7 bases. The germline CDR1 and CDR2 sequences are SGHVS and FQNEAQ. The CDR3 spans 15 residues. V lost 5 bases and J lost 11; bases outside the gene matches: 12. The DNA of the CDR3 is TGTGCCAGCAGCAAGGGGGCCGGCGCGGGTCCACCCCTCCACTTT. Translation: CASSKGAGAGPPLHF.

The chain links TRBV5-1 to TRBJ2-7, with 16 bases identical to TRBD2. The V segment lost 4 bases and the J segment 2 bases; nucleotides outside the gene matches: 3. The CDR3 has 16 amino acids. CDR1 and CDR2 (germline): SGHRS, YFSETQ. CDR3 DNA: TGCGCCAGCAGCCCTGGGACTAGCGGGGGGGCCTACGAGCAGTACTTC. This translates into CASSPGTSGGAYEQYF.

This rearrangement joins TRBV11-2 to TRBJ2-5; no definite D call. Trimming stripped 0 bases from V and 4 bases from J, with 6 bases between. Germline V gene lookup returns CDR1 SGHAT and CDR2 FQNNGV. The CDR3 length is 13 residues. Written as DNA, the CDR3 is TGTGCCAGCAGCTTAGACCATGCAGAGACCCAGTACTTC. Amino acid sequence: CASSLDHAETQYF.

The chain employs TRBV20-1 and TRBJ1-6; 9 nucleotides agree with TRBD1. The germline V gene encodes CDR1 DFQATT and CDR2 SNEGSKA (reference sequence). CDR3 size: 15 residues. V shed 5 bases and J 2 bases; nucleotides not matched to a gene: 4. The CDR3 is CSASRDRAYNSPLHF. CDR3 DNA sequence: TGCAGTGCTTCCCGGGACAGGGCCTATAATTCACCCCTCCACTTT.

The V call is TRBV29-1, the J call TRBJ1-2; 10 bases map to TRBD1. V dropped 4 bases and J dropped 7; count of bases not matched to a gene: 6. Germline loops: CDR1 SQVTM, CDR2 ANQGSEA. This CDR3 contains 13 residues. The CDR3 region has the DNA TGCAGCGTTGCTGACAGGGGGCAGGTTGGCTACACCTTC. This encodes CSVADRGQVGYTF.

The V gene is TRBV4-2, the J gene TRBJ1-4, with 8 positions matching TRBD1. The ends lost 0 bases at V and 6 bases at J; junction bases unmatched: 3. The CDR3 spans 15 residues. CDR1 LGHNA and CDR2 YNFKEQ come from the germline V gene. CDR3 residues: CASSQDGTGDEKLFF. CDR3 nucleotides: TGTGCCAGCAGCCAAGATGGGACAGGAGATGAAAAACTGTTTTTT.

This chain connects TRBV30 to TRBJ1-6; possible D gene TRBD1, 6 bases. CDR1 GTSNPN and CDR2 SVGIG come from the germline V gene (reference sequence). The CDR3 sequence is 14 residues long. V was pared by 0 bases and J by 10 bases, with 13 bases between. CDR3 sequence: CAWSVGETGSPLHF. The DNA for the CDR3 is TGTGCCTGGAGTGTAGGGGAGACAGGATCACCCCTCCACTTT.

The chain uses TRBV9 and TRBJ2-7; 13 bases are a match to TRBD2. The CDR3 length is 14 residues. V was pared by 5 bases and J by 5 bases, with 4 bases of the junction left unmatched. Per germline, CDR1 SGDLS and CDR2 YYNGEE. The CDR3 spells CASSLGTSGDEQYF. The DNA for the CDR3 is TGTGCCAGCAGTCTTGGGACTAGCGGGGACGAGCAGTACTTC.

The chain employs TRBV10-3 and TRBJ2-3; TRBD2 might be the D (6 bases). The germline CDR1 and CDR2 sequences are ENHRY and SYGVKD. This CDR3 is built from 12 residues. CDR3 protein: CTTSITADTQYF. CDR3 coding DNA: TGTACGACTAGTATCACTGCTGATACGCAGTATTTT.